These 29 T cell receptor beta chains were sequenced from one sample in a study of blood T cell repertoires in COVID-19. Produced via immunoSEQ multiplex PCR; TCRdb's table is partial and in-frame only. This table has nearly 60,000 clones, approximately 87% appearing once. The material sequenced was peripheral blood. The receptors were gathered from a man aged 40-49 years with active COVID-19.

Here the CDR3 reads CASSEGTPMNTEAFF. CDR3 coding DNA: TGTGCCAGCAGTGAGGGGACACCTATGAACACTGAAGCTTTCTTT. The chain combines TRBV25-1 with TRBJ1-1; D is perhaps TRBD1 (6 bases). The V and J ends lost 3 bases and 0 bases respectively, with 11 bases between them. The CDR3 is made up of 15 amino acids. Germline CDR1 reads MGHDK; CDR2 reads SYGVNS.

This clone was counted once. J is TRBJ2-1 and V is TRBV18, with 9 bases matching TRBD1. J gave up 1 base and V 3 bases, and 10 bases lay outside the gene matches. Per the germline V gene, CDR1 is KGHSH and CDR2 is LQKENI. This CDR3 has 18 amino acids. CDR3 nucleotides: TGTGCCAGCTCACCTTCGACAGGGGGTTCCTATTCCTACAATGAGCAGTTCTTC. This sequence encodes CASSPSTGGSYSYNEQFF.

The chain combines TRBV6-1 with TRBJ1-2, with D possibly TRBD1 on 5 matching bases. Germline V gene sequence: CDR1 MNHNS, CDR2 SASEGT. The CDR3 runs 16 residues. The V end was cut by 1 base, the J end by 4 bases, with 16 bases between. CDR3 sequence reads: CASSEVWGGTGYGYTF. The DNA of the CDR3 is TGTGCCAGCAGTGAAGTTTGGGGGGGGACGGGCTATGGCTACACCTTC.

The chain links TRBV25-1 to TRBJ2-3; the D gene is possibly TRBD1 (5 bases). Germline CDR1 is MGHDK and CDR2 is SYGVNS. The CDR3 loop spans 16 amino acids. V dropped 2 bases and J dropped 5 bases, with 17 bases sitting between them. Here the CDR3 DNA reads TGTGCCAGCAGTGAAGGGCTGTTGGGGCTGGGAGATACGCAGTATTTT. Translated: CASSEGLLGLGDTQYF.

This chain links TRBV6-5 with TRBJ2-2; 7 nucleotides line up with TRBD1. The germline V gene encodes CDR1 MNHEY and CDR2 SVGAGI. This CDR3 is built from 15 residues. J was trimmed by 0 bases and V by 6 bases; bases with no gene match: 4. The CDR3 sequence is CASRNRGSNTGELFF. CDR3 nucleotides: TGTGCCAGCAGGAACAGGGGATCGAACACCGGGGAGCTGTTTTTT.

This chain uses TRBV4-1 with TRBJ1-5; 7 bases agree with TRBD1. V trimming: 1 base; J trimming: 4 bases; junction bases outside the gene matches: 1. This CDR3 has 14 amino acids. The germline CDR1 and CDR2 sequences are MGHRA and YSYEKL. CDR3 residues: CASSQAQGNQPQHF. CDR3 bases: TGCGCCAGCAGCCAAGCACAGGGGAATCAGCCCCAGCATTTT.

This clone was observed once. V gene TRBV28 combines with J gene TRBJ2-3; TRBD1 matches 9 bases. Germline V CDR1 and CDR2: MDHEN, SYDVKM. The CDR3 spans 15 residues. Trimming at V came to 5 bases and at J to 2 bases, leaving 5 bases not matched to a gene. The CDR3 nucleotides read TGTGCCAGCAGTACAGGGGGCCGGCACACAGATACGCAGTATTTT. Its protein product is CASSTGGRHTDTQYF.

In DNA, the CDR3 is TGCGCCAGCAGCTTGGTAGACAGTTATCAGCCCCAGCATTTT. Its protein product is CASSLVDSYQPQHF. The chain couples TRBV5-1 to TRBJ1-5, with TRBD1 as a possible D gene (5 bases). CDR3 length equals 14 residues. CDR1 SGHRS and CDR2 YFSETQ come from the germline V gene. Trimming cost V 0 bases and J 5 bases, with 9 bases left between them.

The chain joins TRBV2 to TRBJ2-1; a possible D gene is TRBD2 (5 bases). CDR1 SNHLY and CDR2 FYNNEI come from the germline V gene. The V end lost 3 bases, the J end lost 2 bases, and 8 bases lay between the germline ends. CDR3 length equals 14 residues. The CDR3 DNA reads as TGTGCCAGCAGTGACAGCGGTCCCTACAATGAGCAGTTCTTC. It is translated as CASSDSGPYNEQFF. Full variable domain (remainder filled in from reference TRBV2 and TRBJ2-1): EPEVTQTPSHQVTQMGQEVILRCVPISNHLYFYWYRQILGQKVEFLVSFYNNEISEKSEIFDDQFSVERPDGSNFTLKIRSTKLEDSAMYFCASSDSGPYNEQFFGPGTRLTVL.

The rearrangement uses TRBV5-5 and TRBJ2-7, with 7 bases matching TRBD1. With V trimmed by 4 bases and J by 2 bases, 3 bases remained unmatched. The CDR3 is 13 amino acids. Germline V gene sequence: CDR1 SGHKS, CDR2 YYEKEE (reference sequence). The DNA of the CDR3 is TGTGCCAGCAGCGGGGACAGTACCTACGAGCAGTACTTC. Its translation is CASSGDSTYEQYF. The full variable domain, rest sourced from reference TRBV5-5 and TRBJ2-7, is DAGVTQSPTHLIKTRGQQVTLRCSPISGHKSVSWYQQVLGQGPQFIFQYYEKEERGRGNFPDRFSARQFPNYSSELNVNALLLGDSALYLCASSGDSTYEQYFGPGTRLTVT.

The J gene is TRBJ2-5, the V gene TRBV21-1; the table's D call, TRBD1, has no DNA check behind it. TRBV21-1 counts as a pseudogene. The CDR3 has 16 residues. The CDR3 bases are TGTGCCAGCAGCTCCCCGGGCCGGGACAGGGTAGAGACCCAGTACTTC. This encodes CASSSPGRDRVETQYF.

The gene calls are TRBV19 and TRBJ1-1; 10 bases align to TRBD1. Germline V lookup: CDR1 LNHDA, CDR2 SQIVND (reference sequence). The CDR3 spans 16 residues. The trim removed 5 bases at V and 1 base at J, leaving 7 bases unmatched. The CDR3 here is CASSWGQGLGNTEAFF. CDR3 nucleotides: TGTGCCAGTAGTTGGGGACAGGGGTTGGGGAACACTGAAGCTTTCTTT.

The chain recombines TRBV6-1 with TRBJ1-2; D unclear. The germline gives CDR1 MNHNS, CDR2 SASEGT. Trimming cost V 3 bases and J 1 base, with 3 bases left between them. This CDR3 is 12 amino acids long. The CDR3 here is CASSDINYGYTF. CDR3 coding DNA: TGTGCCAGCAGTGACATTAACTATGGCTACACCTTC.

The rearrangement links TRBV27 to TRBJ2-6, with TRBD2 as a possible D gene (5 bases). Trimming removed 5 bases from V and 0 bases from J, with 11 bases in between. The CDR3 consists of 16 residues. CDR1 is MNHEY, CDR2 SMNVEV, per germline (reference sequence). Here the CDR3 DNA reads TGTGCCAGCAGTGTTGGCGCGGGCTCTGGGGCCAACGTCCTGACTTTC. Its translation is CASSVGAGSGANVLTF.

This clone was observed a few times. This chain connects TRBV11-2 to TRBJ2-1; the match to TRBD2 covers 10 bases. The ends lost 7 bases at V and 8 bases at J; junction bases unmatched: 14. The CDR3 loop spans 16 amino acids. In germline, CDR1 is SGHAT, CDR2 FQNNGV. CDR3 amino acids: CASTRIFLAGADEQFF. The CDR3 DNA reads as TGTGCCAGCACCCGGATATTCCTAGCGGGAGCCGATGAGCAGTTCTTC.

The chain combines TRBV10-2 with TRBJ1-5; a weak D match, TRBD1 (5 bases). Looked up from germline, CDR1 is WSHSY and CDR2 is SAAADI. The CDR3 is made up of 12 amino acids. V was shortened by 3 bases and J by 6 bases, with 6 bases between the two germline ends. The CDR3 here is CASSDRAQPQHF. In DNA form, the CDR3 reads TGCGCCAGCAGTGACAGGGCTCAGCCCCAGCATTTT.

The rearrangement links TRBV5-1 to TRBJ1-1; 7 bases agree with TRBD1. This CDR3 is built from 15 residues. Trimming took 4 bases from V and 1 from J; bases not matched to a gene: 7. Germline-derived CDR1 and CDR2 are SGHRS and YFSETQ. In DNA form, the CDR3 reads TGCGCCAGCAGCCGAACAGGGGCTACGAACACTGAAGCTTTCTTT. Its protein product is CASSRTGATNTEAFF.

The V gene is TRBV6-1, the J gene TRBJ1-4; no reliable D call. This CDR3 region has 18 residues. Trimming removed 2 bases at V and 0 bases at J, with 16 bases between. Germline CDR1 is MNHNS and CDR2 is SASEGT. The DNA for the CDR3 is TGTGCCAGCAGTGAACGTCCCGCCTACCTGGCAACTAATGAAAAACTGTTTTTT. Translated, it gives CASSERPAYLATNEKLFF.

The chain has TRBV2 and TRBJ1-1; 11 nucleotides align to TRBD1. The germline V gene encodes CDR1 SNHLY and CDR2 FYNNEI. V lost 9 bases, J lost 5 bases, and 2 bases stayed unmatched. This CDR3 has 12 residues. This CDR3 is CARGQGVTEAFF. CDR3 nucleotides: TGTGCCAGGGGACAGGGGGTAACTGAAGCTTTCTTT.

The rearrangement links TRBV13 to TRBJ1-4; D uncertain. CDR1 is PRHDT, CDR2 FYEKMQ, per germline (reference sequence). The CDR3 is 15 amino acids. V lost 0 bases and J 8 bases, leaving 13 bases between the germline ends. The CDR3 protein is CASSLGLSTREKLFF. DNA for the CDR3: TGTGCCAGCAGCTTAGGGCTCTCGACTAGGGAAAAACTGTTTTTT.

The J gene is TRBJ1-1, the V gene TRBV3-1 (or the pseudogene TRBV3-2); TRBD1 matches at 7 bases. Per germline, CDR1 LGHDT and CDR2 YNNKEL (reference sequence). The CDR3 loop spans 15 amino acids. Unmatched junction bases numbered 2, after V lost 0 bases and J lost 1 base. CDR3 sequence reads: CASSQETGRNTEAFF. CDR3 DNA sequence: TGTGCCAGCAGCCAAGAGACAGGGAGGAACACTGAAGCTTTCTTT.

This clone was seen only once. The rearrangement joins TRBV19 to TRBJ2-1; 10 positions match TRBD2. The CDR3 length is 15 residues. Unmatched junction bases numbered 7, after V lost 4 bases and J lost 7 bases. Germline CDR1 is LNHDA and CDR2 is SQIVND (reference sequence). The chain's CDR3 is CASSKSSGRGNEQFF. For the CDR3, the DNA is TGTGCCAGTAGTAAGTCTAGCGGGAGAGGGAATGAGCAGTTCTTC.

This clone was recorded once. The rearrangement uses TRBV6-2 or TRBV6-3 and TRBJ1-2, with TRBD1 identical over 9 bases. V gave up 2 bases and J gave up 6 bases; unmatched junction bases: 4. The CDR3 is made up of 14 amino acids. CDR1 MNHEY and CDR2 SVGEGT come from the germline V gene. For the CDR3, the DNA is TGTGCCAGCAGTTACGAACAGGGGGCGGATGGCTACACCTTC. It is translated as CASSYEQGADGYTF.

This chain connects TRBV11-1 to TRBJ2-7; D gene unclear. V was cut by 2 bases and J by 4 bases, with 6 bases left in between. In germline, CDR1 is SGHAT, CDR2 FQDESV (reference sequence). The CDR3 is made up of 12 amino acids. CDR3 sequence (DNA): TGTGCCAGCAGCTTACAGGATTACGAGCAGTACTTC. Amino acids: CASSLQDYEQYF.

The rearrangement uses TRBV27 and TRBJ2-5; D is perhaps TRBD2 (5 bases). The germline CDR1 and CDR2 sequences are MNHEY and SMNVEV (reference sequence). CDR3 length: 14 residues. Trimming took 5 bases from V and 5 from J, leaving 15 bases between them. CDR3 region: CASSPTRARETQYF. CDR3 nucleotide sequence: TGTGCCAGCAGTCCGACGAGGGCAAGGGAGACCCAGTACTTC.

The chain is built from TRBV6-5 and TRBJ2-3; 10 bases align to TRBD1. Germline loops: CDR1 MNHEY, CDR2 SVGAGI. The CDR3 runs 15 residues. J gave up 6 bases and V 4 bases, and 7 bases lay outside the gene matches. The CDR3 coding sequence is TGTGCCAGCAGTTCAGCCGGGACAGGGGTCGATACGCAGTATTTT. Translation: CASSSAGTGVDTQYF.

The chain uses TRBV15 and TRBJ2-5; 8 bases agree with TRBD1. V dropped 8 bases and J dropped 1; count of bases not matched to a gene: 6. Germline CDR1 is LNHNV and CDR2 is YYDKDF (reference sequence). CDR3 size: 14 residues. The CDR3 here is CATALDRGQETQYF. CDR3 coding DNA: TGTGCCACCGCCCTAGACAGGGGCCAAGAGACCCAGTACTTC.

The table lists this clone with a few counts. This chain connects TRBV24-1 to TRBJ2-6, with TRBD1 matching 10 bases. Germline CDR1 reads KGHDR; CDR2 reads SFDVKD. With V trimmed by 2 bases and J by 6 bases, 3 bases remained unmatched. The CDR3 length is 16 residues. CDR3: CATSDSGTGAANVLTF. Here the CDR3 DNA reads TGTGCCACCAGTGATTCCGGGACAGGGGCGGCCAACGTCCTGACTTTC.

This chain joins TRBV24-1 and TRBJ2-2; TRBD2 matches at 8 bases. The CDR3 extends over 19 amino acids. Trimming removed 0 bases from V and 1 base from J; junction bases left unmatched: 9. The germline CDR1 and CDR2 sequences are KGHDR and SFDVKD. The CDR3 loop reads CATSDLLAGETGNTGELFF. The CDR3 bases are TGTGCCACCAGTGATTTGCTAGCGGGTGAGACAGGGAACACCGGGGAGCTGTTTTTT.